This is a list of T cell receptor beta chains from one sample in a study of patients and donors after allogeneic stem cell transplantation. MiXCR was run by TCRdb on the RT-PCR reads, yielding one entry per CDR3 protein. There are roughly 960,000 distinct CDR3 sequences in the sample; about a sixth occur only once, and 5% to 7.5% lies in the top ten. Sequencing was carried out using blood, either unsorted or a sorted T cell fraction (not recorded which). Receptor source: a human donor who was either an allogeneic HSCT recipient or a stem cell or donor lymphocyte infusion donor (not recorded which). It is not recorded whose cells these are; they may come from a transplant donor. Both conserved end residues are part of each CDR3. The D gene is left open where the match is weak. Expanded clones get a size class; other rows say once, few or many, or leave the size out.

TGTGCCAGCAGCTTACGATTTCAGTCACCCCTCCACTTT	CASSLRFQSPLHF	TRBV7-3	13	-	-	TRBJ1-6
TGTGCCAGCAGCTCCAGTGCAGTGACATATGGCTACACCTTC	CASSSSAVTYGYTF	TRBV7-9	14	-	many	TRBJ1-2
TGTGCCAGCAGCTCGGGGACTAGCGGGAGCTACAATGAGCAGTTCTTC	CASSSGTSGSYNEQFF	TRBV5-6	16	TRBD2	-	TRBJ2-1
TGCAGCGTTACCCTCCAGGCGAAGGGGTTTAACTATGGCTACACCTTC	CSVTLQAKGFNYGYTF	TRBV29-1	16	-	-	TRBJ1-2
TGTGCCAGCAGCCAAGGAATCTGGGAGAGCTCCTATAATTCACCCCTCCACTTT	CASSQGIWESSYNSPLHF	TRBV14	18	-	-	TRBJ1-6
TGTGCCAGCAGGGACAAGGGGCGCGTGAACACTGGAGCTTTCTTT	CASRDKGRVNTGAFF	TRBV6-1	15	-	once	TRBJ1-1
TGTGCCAGCAGCATACAAACTAACACTGAAGCTTTCTTT	CASSIQTNTEAFF	TRBV7-9	13	-	few	TRBJ1-1
TGTGCCAGCAGCTTATTGGTACAGGGATTGGGGAATGAGCAGTTCTTC	CASSLLVQGLGNEQFF	TRBV7-3	16	-	few	TRBJ2-1
TGTGCCAGCAGCGTAGCTACGGGACCGCGCAGCGGAAACACCATATATTTT	CASSVATGPRSGNTIYF	TRBV9	17	-	few	TRBJ1-3
TGTGCCAGTAGGGGACAGGCGGGCTATGGCTACACCTTC	CASRGQAGYGYTF	TRBV19	13	TRBD1	-	TRBJ1-2
TGCAGTGGAAGGGGCCATTTACCACCCTACGAGCAGTACTTC	CSGRGHLPPYEQYF	TRBV20-1	14	-	few	TRBJ2-7
TGTGCCAGCAGTTACAGGGTCCGCTCTGGGGCCAACGTCCTGACTTTC	CASSYRVRSGANVLTF	TRBV12-3/TRBV12-4	16	-	many	TRBJ2-6
TGTGCCAGCAGTAAGGCCGGGACAGGGGGTTCTGGCTACACCTTC	CASSKAGTGGSGYTF	TRBV12-3/TRBV12-4	15	TRBD1	-	TRBJ1-2
TGCGCCAGCAGCGGGGGACAGGGGTTGAACACTGAAGCTTTCTTT	CASSGGQGLNTEAFF	TRBV5-1	15	TRBD1	few	TRBJ1-1
TGTGCCATCAGTGACAGGGTGAACACCGGGGAGCTGTTTTTT	CAISDRVNTGELFF	TRBV10-3	14	-	-	TRBJ2-2
TGTGCCACTATGGGGGGTCGTCTTTTAGCCCTCCACTTT	CATMGGRLLALHF	TRBV10-3	13	-	few	TRBJ1-6
TGTGCCAGCAGTTTAGGCTCGCCCACCGAGCAGTACTTC	CASSLGSPTEQYF	TRBV12-3/TRBV12-4	13	-	-	TRBJ2-7
TGTGCCAGCAGCTCGACAGGGAACACTGAAGCTTTCTTT	CASSSTGNTEAFF	TRBV12-3/TRBV12-4	13	-	many	TRBJ1-1
TGCAGCGTGAGGGGGCCAGGGGGCTACAATGAGCAGTTCTTC	CSVRGPGGYNEQFF	TRBV29-1	14	TRBD1	-	TRBJ2-1